The rows below give T cell receptor beta chains drawn from one sample of a study of blood T cell repertoires in COVID-19. Repertoires were generated with immunoSEQ multiplex PCR, while TCRdb's copy carries only in-frame clones and drops some. The sample consists of around 250,000 clones, about 83% of them appearing once. The sample comprised peripheral blood. Source of these receptors: a woman older than 75 with COVID-19, enrolled during active disease. Each CDR3 is given with its conserved first and last residue. The D gene is left open where the match is weak. Clone size, where shown, is once, few, many, or a class for clones that have expanded.

NA	TRBJ1-2	TRBV2	TRBD1	CASNPGQLNYGYTF	TGTGCCAGCAACCCGGGACAGCTCAACTATGGCTACACCTTC
NA	TRBJ2-1	TRBV10-3	TRBD1	CAISESRTGGDEQFF	TGTGCCATCAGTGAGTCCCGGACAGGGGGCGATGAGCAGTTCTTC
NA	TRBJ1-2	TRBV14	NA	CASSQGAAGYTF	TGTGCCAGCAGCCAGGGGGCGGCTGGCTACACCTTC
NA	TRBJ2-2	TRBV9	NA	CASSVTGSNTGELFF	TGTGCCAGCAGCGTAACAGGATCGAACACCGGGGAGCTGTTTTTT
NA	TRBJ2-7	TRBV7-8	NA	CASSLGAGYEQYF	TGTGCCAGCAGCTTAGGTGCAGGCTACGAGCAGTACTTC
NA	TRBJ1-1	TRBV27	TRBD1	CASSLAAPGQVTKGTEAFF	TGTGCCAGCAGTTTAGCTGCCCCGGGACAGGTGACGAAGGGCACTGAAGCTTTCTTT
NA	TRBJ1-5	TRBV18	TRBD1	CASSQTGQGVNQPQHF	TGTGCCAGCTCCCAAACGGGACAGGGAGTAAATCAGCCCCAGCATTTT
NA	TRBJ1-2	TRBV6-5	NA	CASSYQGYGYTF	TGTGCCAGCAGTTACCAGGGTTATGGCTACACCTTC
NA	TRBJ1-1	TRBV7-2	NA	CASSLPDRPLGAFF	TGTGCCAGCAGCTTGCCTGACAGACCGTTAGGAGCTTTCTTT
NA	TRBJ1-5	TRBV30	NA	CAWSPSQGKGQPQHF	TGTGCCTGGAGTCCCTCACAGGGTAAGGGTCAGCCCCAGCATTTT
NA	TRBJ1-1	TRBV7-3	TRBD1	CASSRDSMNTEAFF	TGTGCCAGCAGCCGGGACAGTATGAACACTGAAGCTTTCTTT
NA	TRBJ2-6	TRBV3-1/TRBV3-2	NA	CASSTGSGANVLTF	TGTGCCAGCAGTACAGGCTCTGGGGCCAACGTCCTGACTTTC
NA	TRBJ1-1	TRBV7-2	NA	CASSRQMNTEAFF	TGTGCCAGCAGCCGACAGATGAACACTGAAGCTTTCTTT
NA	TRBJ1-1	TRBV3-1/TRBV3-2	NA	CASSRKPQGNTEAFF	TGTGCCAGCAGCCGAAAACCACAGGGGAACACTGAAGCTTTCTTT
once	TRBJ2-7	TRBV2	TRBD2	CASGALGGGAYEQYF	TGTGCCAGCGGAGCCTTAGGCGGGGGGGCCTACGAGCAGTACTTC
NA	TRBJ2-2	TRBV7-2	TRBD2	CASSPGLAGGRAGELFF	TGTGCCAGCAGCCCAGGACTAGCGGGGGGGCGTGCCGGGGAGCTGTTTTTT
NA	TRBJ1-5	TRBV28	NA	CASSNRQPSNQPQHF	TGTGCCAGCAGCAATCGACAGCCTAGCAATCAGCCCCAGCATTTT
NA	TRBJ1-6	TRBV7-2	NA	CASSLGLQNLSPLHF	TGTGCCAGCAGCTTAGGTCTCCAGAACCTCTCACCCCTCCACTTT
NA	TRBJ2-3	TRBV6-6	TRBD2	CASSRTSVSTDTQYF	TGTGCCAGCAGTCGGACTAGCGTTTCCACAGATACGCAGTATTTT
NA	TRBJ1-2	TRBV18	NA	CASSLELYGYTF	TGTGCCAGCTCACTTGAGCTCTATGGCTACACCTTC